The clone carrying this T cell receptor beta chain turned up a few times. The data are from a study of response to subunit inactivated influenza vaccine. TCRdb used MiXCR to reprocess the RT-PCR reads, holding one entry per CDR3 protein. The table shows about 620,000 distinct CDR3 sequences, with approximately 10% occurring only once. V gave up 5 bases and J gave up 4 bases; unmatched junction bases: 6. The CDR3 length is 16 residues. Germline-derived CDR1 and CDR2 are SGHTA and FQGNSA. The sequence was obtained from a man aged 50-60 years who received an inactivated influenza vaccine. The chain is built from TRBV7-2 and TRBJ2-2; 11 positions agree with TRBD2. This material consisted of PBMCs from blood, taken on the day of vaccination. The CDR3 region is CASSTLAGGSTGELFF. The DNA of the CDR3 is TGTGCCAGCAGCACCCTAGCGGGGGGTTCCACCGGGGAGCTGTTTTTT.